This entry features one TCR beta chain sequence. What it binds is not known. V was clipped by 3 bases and J by 1 base, with 13 bases between them. CDR1 is MNHEY and CDR2 is SMNVEV in the germline V gene (reference sequence). The CDR3 sequence is 16 residues long. This specimen comes from a study of beta chain features in type 1 diabetes. Sequenced material consisted of expressed TCRB transcripts (all of the isolated RNA was reverse transcribed). Approximately 3.7 million reads per sample on average were obtained from naive, central memory and regulatory T cell samples. Repertoires were generated with immunoSEQ multiplex PCR, while TCRdb's copy carries only in-frame clones and drops some. The sample contains about half a million clones, around 30% of which appear only once. The study's findings and limits: Insertions at VDJ junctions were less frequent in type 1 diabetes patients. These patients also deleted more nucleotides at the same junctions. Since sequencing was performed on cDNA, cells with high TCR expression could be over-represented.

The specimen was naive CD4+ T cells from blood. This chain joins TRBV27 and TRBJ1-5, with D possibly being TRBD1 (5 bases). This clonotype originated in a man aged 18 to 35 in good health. The CDR3 DNA reads as TGTGCCAGCAGTTTGTTTGGCAGGGAGAGCAATCAGCCCCAGCATTTT. Translated: CASSLFGRESNQPQHF.